This T cell receptor beta chain was obtained from a study of regulatory T cells in long-lasting Graves disease (dated by TCRdb to 2020 to 2023). About the full investigation: Newly diagnosed Graves' disease patients had taken antithyroid drugs for less than 3 months. Patients with persistent Graves' disease were compared with patients with newly diagnosed Graves' disease using TCR sequencing and RNA sequencing of peripheral blood. TCR sequencing covered around 13 persistent and around 20 newly diagnosed Graves' disease patients, about 35 samples in total. The study took place in China and was registered as a clinical trial. Broader findings and caveats from the paper: Sequencing and analysis were limited to the TCR beta chain. A larger number of public clonotypes was shared among persistent patients (about 2,700) than among newly diagnosed patients (around 970). The authors acknowledged the small sample size as a limitation that may reduce accuracy. Persistent disease showed preferential use of TRBV28, TRBJ1-2 and TRBJ2-5, whereas newly diagnosed disease favored TRBV20-1 and TRBJ2-1. The study examined only peripheral blood because the primary lesion, thyroid tissue, could not be accessed. Compared with newly diagnosed patients, persistent Graves' disease patients had lower TCR Shannon entropy and fewer highly expanded clones, which suggests clonal expansion.

This clonotype was seen repeatedly, ten times or more. Its antigen is not yet known. Base quality data are lacking; no much larger clone is found one base away. This sample's time point label indicates: newly diagnosed GD, antithyroid drugs for less than 3 months. RNA was extracted from PBMCs in TRIzol for both TCR sequencing and RNA sequencing. The diagnosis of Graves' disease was made according to American Thyroid Association guidelines. The patients came from an endocrinology department in Xi'an, China. Each patient gave around 9.2 milliliters of peripheral blood, collected in an EDTA anticoagulant tube. Ficoll Paque Plus density gradient separation was used to isolate PBMCs, and no additional T cell sorting was done. An Agilent 2100 Bioanalyzer and agarose gel were used to assess RNA quality, and a NanoDrop 2000 was used to measure RNA concentration. V drops 2 bases and J drops 3 bases, leaving 10 bases in between. The CDR3 has 15 amino acids, counting the end cysteine and phenylalanine. The kept DNA is CDR3 alone, 45 bases in frame from the first base. The germline V gene specifies MNHEY as CDR1 and SVGAGI as CDR2.

The receptor library was made with multiplex PCR. Sequenced on an Illumina HiSeq 4000. CDR3 regions were amplified by Arm-PCR with iRepertoire HTBI primers to construct TCR beta libraries. Before sequencing, the PCR products went through gel purification. As for the original processing: Across samples, roughly 60 TRBV and roughly 15 TRBJ segments were identified and used for gene usage analysis of CDR3 amino acid clonotypes. COPE and FqMerger were used to merge filtered high-quality paired reads into contigs. BLAST was used to align contigs to IMGT TRBV, TRBD and TRBJ reference genes, with CDR3 defined following IMGT. Any clonotype with a frequency above 0.1% was counted as a highly expanded clone. Repertoire diversity was measured by Shannon entropy, and V-J evenness by the Gini coefficient. A clonotype was considered public if more than one individual shared it. The public sequencing data were trimmed at Q25 with fastp and processed into clonotypes with MiXCR by TCRdb, which kept only in-frame beta chains. Rows with one shared CDR3 protein collapse into an entry with the most common genes and DNA. For this entry, the V and J calls and clone size follow TCRdb and not the study's own pipeline. The sample table shows a few hundred thousand distinct CDR3 sequences, and about 13% are seen once. The ten largest clones capture approximately 9.3% of the sample.

These records were also assigned to another study, of T cells in Graves' hyperthyroidism and ophthalmopathy. In that second paper, the authors write: A patient counted as having stable Graves' hyperthyroidism if no progression to ophthalmopathy occurred over 18 months of follow-up. Hyperthyroidism patients were newly diagnosed, had a disease duration of under 2 months, and were aged 18 to 65 years. Any patient with an uncontrolled infection, another autoimmune disease, pregnancy or lactation was excluded. Diagnoses relied on clinical symptoms, serum thyroxine and TRAb, thyroid ultrasound and orbital computed tomography. For the first round of RT-PCR on the TCR CDR3, the HTBI primer set was used together with the Qiagen OneStep RT-PCR kit. Most expanded thyroid clonotypes (frequency above 0.001) were also detected in blood, suggesting blood repertoires may reflect thyroid immune responses. A model built on a 13 V-J signature distinguished ophthalmopathy from stable hyperthyroidism, reaching about 88% sensitivity and approximately 81% specificity in cross-validation and 80%/75% in testing. In validation, the model predicted progression to ophthalmopathy a median of around six months before onset, with approximately 70% sensitivity and about 72% specificity. To identify TCR V-J signatures that set the groups apart, the researchers used a discovery cohort of more than 95 patients, made up of roughly 45 with Graves' ophthalmopathy and about 60 with stable Graves' hyperthyroidism. Prospective prediction of ophthalmopathy was tested in an independent validation cohort of 18 to 20 hyperthyroidism patients and around 16 patients who later progressed to ophthalmopathy. The 90 to 100 discovery patients were randomly divided into training and test sets at a 7:3 ratio. The study also compared thyroid tissue and blood T-cell repertoires from a handful of Graves' hyperthyroidism patients. After sampling, hyperthyroidism patients received methimazole starting at 30 mg daily, and ophthalmopathy patients received high-dose intravenous methylprednisolone. Libraries were constructed in a second round of multiplex PCR, after which size selection and purification were performed. The libraries were sequenced on an Illumina HiSeq2000 using paired-end 100 bp reads. SOAPnuke was used to process the raw data, removing reads that contained adapters or uncalled bases, had a mean Phred below 15, or lacked an exact match to the constant primer or identifier. High-quality paired reads were merged using COPE v1.2.5, and each unique nucleotide sequence was defined as a clonotype. Clonotypes were aligned to IMGT TRBV, TRBD and TRBJ reference segments using MiTCR v1.1. The analysis was restricted to V-J combinations with a frequency above 0.0001, which together covered 99% to 99.2% of the repertoires. A TCS score was defined as the ratio of F50 (clonal expansion) to E x V (chaos), with BLOSUM62-based TCRdist applied between CDR3 peptides within each V-J. Welch's t-statistics and random forest reduced 500 to 650 V-J features to about 12, which were used in a naive Bayes classifier (R e1071). No statistical method was used to set the sample size in advance, and investigators knew the group allocation. The paper describes TCR Vbeta CDR3 sequencing of fewer than 150 peripheral blood samples, made up of roughly 45 ophthalmopathy patients, 70 to 75 hyperthyroidism patients and 17 progressor patients.

The rearranged chain carries TRBV6-5 and TRBJ2-2, with the D gene too uncertain to name. The clonotype comes from a man younger than 40 with Graves disease. Donor details come from another sample of the same person, matched by shared clones. Material: peripheral blood mononuclear cells (PBMCs), obtained at new diagnosis, from a patient treated with antithyroid drugs. The CDR3 region has the sequence CASSYAGRDTGELFF. The DNA sequence follows: TGTGCCAGCAGTTACGCAGGCCGGGACACCGGGGAGCTGTTTTTT.